This paragraph covers one T cell receptor (beta chain) sequence. What it binds is unknown. CDR3 size: 17 residues. With V trimmed by 7 bases and J by 4 bases, 8 bases remained unmatched. Germline assignment: CDR1 SGHTA and CDR2 FQGNSA. The assay used deep level. This table comes from immunoSEQ multiplex PCR, and its TCRdb copy is limited to in-frame clones, with some not included. The profile covers roughly 810,000 clones, with 96% appearing a single time and about 0.21% taken by the ten largest. Naive CD8 cells lacked CD45RO and underwent positive selection for CCR7, leaving out terminally differentiated effector memory CD45RA+ cells. The sample originates from a study of shared clonotypes between healthy human individuals. Study results and limitations: Naive subsets, compared against memory subsets, generally had larger estimated richness values. The sole specimen, blood, was sampled, and tissue repertoires likely differ.

The chain is built from TRBV7-2 and TRBJ2-3, with 16 bases identical to TRBD2. The TCR comes from a man aged 25 to 40 in good health. Sequencing was carried out using naive CD8+ T cells sorted from blood. CDR3 DNA: TGTGCCAGCATGGGGACTAGCGGGAGGGCCGGCTCAGATACGCAGTATTTT. This sequence encodes CASMGTSGRAGSDTQYF.